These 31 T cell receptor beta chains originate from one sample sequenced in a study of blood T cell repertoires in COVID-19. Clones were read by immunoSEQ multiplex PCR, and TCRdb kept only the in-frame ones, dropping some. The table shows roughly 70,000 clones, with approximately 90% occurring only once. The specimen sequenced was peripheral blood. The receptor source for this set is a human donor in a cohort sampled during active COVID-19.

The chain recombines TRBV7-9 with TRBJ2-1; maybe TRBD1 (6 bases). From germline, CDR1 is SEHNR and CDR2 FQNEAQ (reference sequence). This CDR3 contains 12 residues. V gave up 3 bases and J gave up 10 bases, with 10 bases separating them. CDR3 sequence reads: CASSFPGTEQFF. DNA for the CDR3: TGTGCCAGCAGCTTCCCCGGGACAGAGCAGTTCTTC.

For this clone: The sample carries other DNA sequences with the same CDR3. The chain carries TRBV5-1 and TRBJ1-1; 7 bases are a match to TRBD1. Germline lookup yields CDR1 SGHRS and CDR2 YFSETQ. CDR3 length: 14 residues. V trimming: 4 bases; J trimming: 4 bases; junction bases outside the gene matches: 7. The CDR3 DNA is TGCGCCAGCAGCCTGCAGGGGGTAGGCACTGAAGCTTTCTTT. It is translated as CASSLQGVGTEAFF.

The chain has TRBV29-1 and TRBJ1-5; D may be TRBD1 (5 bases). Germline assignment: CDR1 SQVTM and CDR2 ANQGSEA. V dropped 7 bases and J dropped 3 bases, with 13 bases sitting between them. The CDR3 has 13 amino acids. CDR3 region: CSARPGPNQPQHF. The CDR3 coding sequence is TGCAGCGCCCGACCAGGGCCCAATCAGCCCCAGCATTTT. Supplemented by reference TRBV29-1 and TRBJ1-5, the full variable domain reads SAVISQKPSRDICQRGTSLTIQCQVDSQVTMMFWYRQQPGQSLTLIATANQGSEATYESGFVIDKFPISRPNLTFSTLTVSNMSPEDSSIYLCSARPGPNQPQHFGDGTRLSIL.

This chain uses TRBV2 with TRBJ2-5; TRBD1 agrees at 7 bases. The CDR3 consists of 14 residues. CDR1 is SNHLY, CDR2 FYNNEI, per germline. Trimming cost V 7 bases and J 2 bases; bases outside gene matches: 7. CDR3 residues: CASNMGQLQETQYF. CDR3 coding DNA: TGTGCCAGCAACATGGGACAGCTTCAAGAGACCCAGTACTTC.

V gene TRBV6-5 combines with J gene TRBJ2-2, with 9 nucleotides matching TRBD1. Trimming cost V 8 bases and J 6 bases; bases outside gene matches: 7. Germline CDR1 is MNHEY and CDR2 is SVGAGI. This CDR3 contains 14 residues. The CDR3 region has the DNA TGTGCCAGCCGCCGGGACAGGGCGTCCGGGGAGCTGTTTTTT. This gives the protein CASRRDRASGELFF.

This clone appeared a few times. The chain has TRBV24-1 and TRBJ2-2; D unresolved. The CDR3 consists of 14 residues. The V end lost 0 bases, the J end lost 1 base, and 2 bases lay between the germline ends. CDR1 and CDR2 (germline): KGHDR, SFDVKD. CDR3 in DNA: TGTGCCACCAGTGATTTGCTGAACACCGGGGAGCTGTTTTTT. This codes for CATSDLLNTGELFF.

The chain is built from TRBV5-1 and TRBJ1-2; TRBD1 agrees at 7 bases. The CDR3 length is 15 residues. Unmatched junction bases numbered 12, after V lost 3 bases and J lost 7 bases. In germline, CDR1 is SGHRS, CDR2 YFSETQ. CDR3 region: CASSSGQTGNGGYTF. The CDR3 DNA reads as TGCGCCAGCAGCTCGGGACAGACAGGGAACGGTGGCTACACCTTC. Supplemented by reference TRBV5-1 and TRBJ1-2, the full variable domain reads KAGVTQTPRYLIKTRGQQVTLSCSPISGHRSVSWYQQTPGQGLQFLFEYFSETQRNKGNFPGRFSGRQFSNSRSEMNVSTLELGDSALYLCASSSGQTGNGGYTFGSGTRLTVV.

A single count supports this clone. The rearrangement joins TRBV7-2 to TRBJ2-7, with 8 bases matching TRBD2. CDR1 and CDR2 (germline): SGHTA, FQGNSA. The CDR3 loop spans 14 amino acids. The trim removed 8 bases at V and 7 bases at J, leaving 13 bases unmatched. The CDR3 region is CASQNMGLGGEQYF. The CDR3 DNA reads TGTGCCAGCCAAAACATGGGACTAGGGGGGGAGCAGTACTTC.

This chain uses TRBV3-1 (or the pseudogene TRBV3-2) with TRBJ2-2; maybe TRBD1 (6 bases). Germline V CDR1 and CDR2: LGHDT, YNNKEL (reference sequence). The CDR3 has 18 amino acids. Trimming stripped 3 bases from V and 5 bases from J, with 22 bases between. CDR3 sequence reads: CASSHVGKDSRGTGELFF. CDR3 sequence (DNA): TGTGCCAGCAGCCATGTGGGGAAGGATAGCAGGGGTACCGGGGAGCTGTTTTTT.

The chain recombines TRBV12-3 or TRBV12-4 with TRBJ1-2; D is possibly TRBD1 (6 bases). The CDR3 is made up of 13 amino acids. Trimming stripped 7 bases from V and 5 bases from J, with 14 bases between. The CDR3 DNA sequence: TGTGCCAGCACTGGGGAACAGGGATATGGCTACACCTTC. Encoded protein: CASTGEQGYGYTF.

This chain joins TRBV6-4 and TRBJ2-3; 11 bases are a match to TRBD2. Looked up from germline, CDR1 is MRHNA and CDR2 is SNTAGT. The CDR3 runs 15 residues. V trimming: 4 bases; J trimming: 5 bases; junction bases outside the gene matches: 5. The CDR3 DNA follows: TGTGCCAGCAGTGGACTAGCGGGACAAGGAGATACGCAGTATTTT. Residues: CASSGLAGQGDTQYF.

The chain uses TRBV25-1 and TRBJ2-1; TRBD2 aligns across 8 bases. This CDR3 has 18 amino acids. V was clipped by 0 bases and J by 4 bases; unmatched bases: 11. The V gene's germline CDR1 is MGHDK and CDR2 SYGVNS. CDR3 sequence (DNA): TGTGCCAGCAGTGAATATGGCGGTAGCGGGAATGAATACAATGAGCAGTTCTTC. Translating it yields CASSEYGGSGNEYNEQFF.

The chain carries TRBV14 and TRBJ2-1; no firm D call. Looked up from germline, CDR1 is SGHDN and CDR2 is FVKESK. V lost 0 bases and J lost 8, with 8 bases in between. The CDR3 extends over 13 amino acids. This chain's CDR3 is CASSQDYSHEQFF. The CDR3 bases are TGTGCCAGCAGCCAAGATTATAGCCATGAGCAGTTCTTC.

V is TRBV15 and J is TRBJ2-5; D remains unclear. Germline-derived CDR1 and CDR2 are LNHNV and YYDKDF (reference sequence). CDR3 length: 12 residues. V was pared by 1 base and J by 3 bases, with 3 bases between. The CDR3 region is CATSRAKETQYF. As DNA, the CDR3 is TGTGCCACCAGCAGAGCCAAAGAGACCCAGTACTTC.

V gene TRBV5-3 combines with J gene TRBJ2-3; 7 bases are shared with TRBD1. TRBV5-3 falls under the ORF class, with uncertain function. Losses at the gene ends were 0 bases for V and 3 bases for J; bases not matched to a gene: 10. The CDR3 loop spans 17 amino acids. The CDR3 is CARSLVSRDSRTDTQYF. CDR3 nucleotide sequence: TGTGCCAGAAGCTTGGTGTCCCGGGACAGTAGAACAGATACGCAGTATTTT.

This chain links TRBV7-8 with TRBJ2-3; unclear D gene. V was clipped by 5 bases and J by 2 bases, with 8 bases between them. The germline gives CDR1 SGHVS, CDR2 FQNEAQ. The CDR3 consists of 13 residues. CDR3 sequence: CASSPRPTDTQYF. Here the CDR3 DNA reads TGTGCCAGCAGCCCGCGCCCCACAGATACGCAGTATTTT.

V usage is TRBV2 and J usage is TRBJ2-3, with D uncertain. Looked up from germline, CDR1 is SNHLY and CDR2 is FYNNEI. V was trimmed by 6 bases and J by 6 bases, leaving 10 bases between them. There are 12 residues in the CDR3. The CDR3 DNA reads TGTGCCAGCAGGGAGAATTACGATACGCAGTATTTT. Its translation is CASRENYDTQYF.

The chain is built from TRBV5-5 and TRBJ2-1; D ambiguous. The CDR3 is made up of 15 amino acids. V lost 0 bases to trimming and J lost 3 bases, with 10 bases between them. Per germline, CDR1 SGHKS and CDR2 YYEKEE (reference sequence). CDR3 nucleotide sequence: TGTGCCAGCAGCTTGGGACCCCGAGGCTACAATGAGCAGTTCTTC. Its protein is CASSLGPRGYNEQFF.

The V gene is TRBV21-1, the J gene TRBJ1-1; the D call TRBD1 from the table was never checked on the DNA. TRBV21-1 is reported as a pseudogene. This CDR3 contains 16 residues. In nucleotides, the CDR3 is TGTGCCAGCAGAGTCCCAGGGGTACTGAGGAACACTGAAGCTTTCTTT. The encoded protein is CASRVPGVLRNTEAFF.

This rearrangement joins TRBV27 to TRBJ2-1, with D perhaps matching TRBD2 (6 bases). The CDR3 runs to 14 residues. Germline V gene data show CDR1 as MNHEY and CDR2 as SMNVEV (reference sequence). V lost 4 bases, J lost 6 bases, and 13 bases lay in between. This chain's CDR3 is CASSWVGSGNEQFF. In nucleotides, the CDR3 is TGTGCCAGCAGTTGGGTGGGTAGCGGCAATGAGCAGTTCTTC.

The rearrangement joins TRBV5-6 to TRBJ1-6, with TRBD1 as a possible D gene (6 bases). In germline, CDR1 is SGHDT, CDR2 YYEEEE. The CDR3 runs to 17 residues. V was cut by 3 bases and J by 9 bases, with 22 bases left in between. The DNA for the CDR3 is TGTGCCAGCAGCTGGGGGGGCGGGGGCGCCAAGGGTTCACCCCTCCACTTT. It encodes CASSWGGGGAKGSPLHF.

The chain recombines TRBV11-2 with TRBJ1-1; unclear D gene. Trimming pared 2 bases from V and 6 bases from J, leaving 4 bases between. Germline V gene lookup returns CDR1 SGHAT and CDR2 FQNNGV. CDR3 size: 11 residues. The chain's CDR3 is CASSLSSEAFF. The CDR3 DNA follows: TGTGCCAGCAGCTTATCGTCTGAAGCTTTCTTT.

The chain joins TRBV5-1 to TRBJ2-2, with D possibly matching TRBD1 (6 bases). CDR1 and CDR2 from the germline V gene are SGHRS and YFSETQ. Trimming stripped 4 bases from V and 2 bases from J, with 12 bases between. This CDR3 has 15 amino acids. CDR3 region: CASSLDRQNTGELFF. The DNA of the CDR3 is TGCGCCAGCAGCCTTGACAGGCAAAACACCGGGGAGCTGTTTTTT.

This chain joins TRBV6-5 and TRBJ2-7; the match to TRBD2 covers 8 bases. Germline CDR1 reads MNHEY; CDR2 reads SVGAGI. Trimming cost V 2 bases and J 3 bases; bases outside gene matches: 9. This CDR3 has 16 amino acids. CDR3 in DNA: TGTGCCAGCAGTTACACGGGACTAGAAGGGGGCTACGAGCAGTACTTC. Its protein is CASSYTGLEGGYEQYF.

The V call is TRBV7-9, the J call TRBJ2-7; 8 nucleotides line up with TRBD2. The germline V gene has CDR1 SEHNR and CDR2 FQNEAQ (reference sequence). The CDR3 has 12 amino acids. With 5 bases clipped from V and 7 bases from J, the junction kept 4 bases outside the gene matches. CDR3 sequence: CASSHSGVEQYF. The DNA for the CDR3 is TGTGCCAGCAGCCATAGCGGGGTTGAGCAGTACTTC.

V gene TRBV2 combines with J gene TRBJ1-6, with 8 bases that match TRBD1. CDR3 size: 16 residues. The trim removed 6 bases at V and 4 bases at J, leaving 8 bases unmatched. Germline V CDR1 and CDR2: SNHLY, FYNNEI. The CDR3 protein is CASSLDRALYNSPLHF. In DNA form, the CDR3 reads TGTGCCAGCAGCCTGGACAGGGCCCTATATAATTCACCCCTCCACTTT. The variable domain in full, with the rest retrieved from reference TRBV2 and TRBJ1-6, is EPEVTQTPSHQVTQMGQEVILRCVPISNHLYFYWYRQILGQKVEFLVSFYNNEISEKSEIFDDQFSVERPDGSNFTLKIRSTKLEDSAMYFCASSLDRALYNSPLHFGNGTRLTVT.

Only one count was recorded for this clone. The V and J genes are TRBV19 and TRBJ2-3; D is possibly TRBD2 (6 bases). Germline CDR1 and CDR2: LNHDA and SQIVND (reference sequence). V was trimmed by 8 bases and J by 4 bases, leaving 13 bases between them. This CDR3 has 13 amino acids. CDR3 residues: CASGGGFPDTQYF. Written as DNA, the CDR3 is TGTGCCAGTGGGGGAGGCTTCCCAGATACGCAGTATTTT.

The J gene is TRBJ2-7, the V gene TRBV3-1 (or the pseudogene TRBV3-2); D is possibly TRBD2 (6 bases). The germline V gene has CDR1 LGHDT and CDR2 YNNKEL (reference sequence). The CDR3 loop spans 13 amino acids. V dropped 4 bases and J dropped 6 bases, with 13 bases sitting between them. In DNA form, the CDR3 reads TGTGCCAGCAGCCCTGGGAGGTTAGGCGAGCAGTACTTC. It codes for CASSPGRLGEQYF.

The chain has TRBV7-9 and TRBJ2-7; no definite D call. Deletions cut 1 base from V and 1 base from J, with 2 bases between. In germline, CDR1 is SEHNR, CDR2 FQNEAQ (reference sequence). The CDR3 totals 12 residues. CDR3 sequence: CASSLVSYEQYF. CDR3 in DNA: TGTGCCAGCAGCTTAGTATCCTACGAGCAGTACTTC.

The DNA of the CDR3 is TGTGCCAGCAGCCCGCCAGTAGCCAAAAACATTCAGTACTTC. Amino acid sequence: CASSPPVAKNIQYF. The chain links TRBV11-3 to TRBJ2-4; no reliable D call. The V gene lost 5 bases and the J gene lost 0 bases, with 8 bases spanning the gap. Germline CDR1 is SGHNT and CDR2 is YENEEA. CDR3 length: 14 amino acids.

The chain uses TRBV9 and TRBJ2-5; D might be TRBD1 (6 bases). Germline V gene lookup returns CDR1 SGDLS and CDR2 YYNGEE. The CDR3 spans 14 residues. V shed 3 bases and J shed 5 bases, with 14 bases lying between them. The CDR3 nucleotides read TGTGCCAGCAGCGAAGGGGGATTCATGGAGACCCAGTACTTC. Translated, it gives CASSEGGFMETQYF.